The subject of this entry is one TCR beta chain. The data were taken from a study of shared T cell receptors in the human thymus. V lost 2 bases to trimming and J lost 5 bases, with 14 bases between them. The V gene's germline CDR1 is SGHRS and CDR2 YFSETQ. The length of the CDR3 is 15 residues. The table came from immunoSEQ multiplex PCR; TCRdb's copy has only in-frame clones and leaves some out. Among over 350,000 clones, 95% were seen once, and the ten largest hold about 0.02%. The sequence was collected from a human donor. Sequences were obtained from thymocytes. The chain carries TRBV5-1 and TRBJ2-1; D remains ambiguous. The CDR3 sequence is CASSLSIVSDNEQFF. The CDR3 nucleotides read TGCGCCAGCAGCTTATCGATAGTATCTGACAATGAGCAGTTCTTC.